The rows below give T cell receptor beta chains drawn from one sample of a study of T-cell reconstitution after alpha-beta-depleted transplantation in children. In TCRdb, the PCR reads were re-called with MiXCR into one record per CDR3 protein. The sample has 150,000 to 200,000 distinct CDR3 sequences, around 10% seen once. Sequences were derived from PBMCs, sampled before TCRalphabeta/CD19-depleted stem cell transplant. All receptors derive from a boy aged 2 to 10 with acute myeloid leukemia, due to receive a stem cell transplant. CDR3s include the opening cysteine and the closing phenylalanine or tryptophan. The D gene is left open where the match is weak. Size values are once, few and many counts, or a class for expanded clones, and some rows have none.

16	TRBV11-2	TRBJ2-5	many	TRBD1	CASSLGGGLRGETQYF	TGTGCCAGCAGCTTAGGAGGTGGCCTCAGGGGGGAGACCCAGTACTTC
15	TRBV10-3	TRBJ2-2	many	TRBD1	CAIRRQGPVSGELFF	TGTGCCATCAGGAGACAGGGTCCTGTTTCCGGGGAGCTGTTTTTT
13	TRBV6-5	TRBJ1-1	many	-	CASSYSEGTEAFF	TGTGCCAGCAGTTACTCGGAGGGCACTGAAGCTTTCTTT
17	TRBV7-8	TRBJ2-1	many	-	CASEAAKEGGLYNEQFF	TGTGCCAGCGAGGCCGCTAAGGAGGGGGGGCTCTACAATGAGCAGTTCTTC
15	TRBV27	TRBJ2-5	-	-	CASSSHGRGKETQYF	TGTGCCAGCAGTTCCCATGGGCGGGGCAAAGAGACCCAGTACTTC
14	TRBV5-6	TRBJ1-2	many	-	CASSLISLGGGYTF	TGTGCCAGCAGCTTGATTTCCCTTGGTGGTGGCTACACCTTC
13	TRBV7-9	TRBJ2-1	many	TRBD2	CASSLGGRNEQFF	TGTGCCAGCAGTTTGGGCGGGAGGAATGAGCAGTTCTTC
13	TRBV7-8	TRBJ2-7	many	-	CASSLGRREEQYF	TGTGCCAGCAGCTTGGGACGGAGGGAGGAGCAGTACTTC
15	TRBV6-1	TRBJ2-6	many	-	CASRPRGVGANVLTF	TGTGCCAGCAGACCAAGGGGGGTCGGGGCCAACGTCCTGACTTTC
12	TRBV29-1	TRBJ2-1	many	-	CSAGRSLNEQFF	TGCAGCGCTGGGCGATCCCTGAATGAGCAGTTCTTC
15	TRBV5-1	TRBJ1-1	many	-	CASSLADGTNTEAFF	TGCGCCAGCAGCTTGGCGGATGGGACGAACACTGAAGCTTTCTTT
14	TRBV7-3	TRBJ2-3	many	-	CASSPRGPLDTQYF	TGTGCCAGCAGCCCCCGGGGCCCTTTGGATACGCAGTATTTT
14	TRBV7-9	TRBJ1-6	-	-	CASSFSQYDSPLHF	TGTGCCAGCAGCTTTTCACAATATGATTCACCCCTCCACTTT
15	TRBV7-6	TRBJ2-5	many	TRBD1	CASSLTDRAQETQYF	TGTGCCAGCAGCTTGACGGACAGGGCCCAAGAGACCCAGTACTTC
18	TRBV7-8	TRBJ2-2	many	TRBD2	CASRPPRTSGNNTGELFF	TGTGCCAGCAGGCCCCCCCGGACTAGCGGCAATAACACCGGGGAGCTGTTTTTT
11	TRBV6-5	TRBJ1-1	many	-	CASSYLAEAFF	TGTGCCAGCAGTTACTTGGCTGAAGCTTTCTTT
15	TRBV5-1	TRBJ2-5	many	-	CASSHLTGYQETQYF	TGCGCCAGCAGCCACTTAACAGGGTACCAAGAGACCCAGTACTTC
16	TRBV7-8	TRBJ2-3	many	TRBD2	CASFKGASGTSVAQYF	TGTGCCAGCTTCAAAGGGGCTAGCGGGACTTCGGTGGCGCAGTATTTT
15	TRBV5-1	TRBJ1-1	many	TRBD1	CASSYIGQGGTEAFF	TGCGCCAGCAGCTACATTGGACAGGGAGGGACTGAAGCTTTCTTT
14	TRBV5-6	TRBJ1-6	many	-	CASSNRGYNSPLHF	TGTGCCAGCAGCAACCGGGGGTATAATTCACCCCTCCACTTT
15	TRBV6-1	TRBJ2-3	many	-	CASPRVTPSTDTQYF	TGTGCCAGCCCGAGAGTGACTCCTAGCACAGATACGCAGTATTTT
17	TRBV7-9	TRBJ2-5	many	TRBD2	CASSLGPSGESQETQYF	TGTGCCAGCAGCTTAGGCCCTAGCGGGGAGTCCCAAGAGACCCAGTACTTC
13	TRBV27	TRBJ2-5	many	-	CASSHGTGETQYF	TGTGCCAGCTCTCATGGGACGGGGGAGACCCAGTACTTC
16	TRBV20-1	TRBJ1-5	many	TRBD1	CSARDQGQGVLEPQHF	TGCAGTGCTAGAGATCAGGGACAGGGTGTTTTAGAGCCCCAGCATTTT
14	TRBV9	TRBJ2-7	many	-	CASSVGLGAYEQYF	TGTGCCAGCAGCGTAGGACTAGGTGCCTACGAGCAGTACTTC
15	TRBV5-1	TRBJ1-1	many	-	CASSYGAGMNTEAFF	TGCGCCAGCAGTTACGGGGCGGGCATGAACACTGAAGCTTTCTTT
17	TRBV7-8	TRBJ2-1	many	TRBD2	CASSETSGVSSYNEQFF	TGTGCCAGCAGCGAGACTAGCGGGGTGAGCTCCTACAATGAGCAGTTCTTC
14	TRBV5-1	TRBJ1-2	many	TRBD1	CASSYRQGDDGYTF	TGCGCCAGCAGCTATCGACAGGGGGACGATGGCTACACCTTC
13	TRBV20-1	TRBJ2-7	many	TRBD1	CSARGTGTYEQYF	TGCAGTGCTAGAGGGACAGGGACCTACGAGCAGTACTTC
13	TRBV20-1	TRBJ1-1	-	-	CSVKYGINTEAFF	TGCAGTGTTAAATACGGGATAAACACTGAAGCTTTCTTT
14	TRBV9	TRBJ1-2	-	-	CASSPGPGGDGYTF	TGTGCCAGCAGCCCCGGGCCTGGGGGAGATGGCTACACCTTC
14	TRBV28	TRBJ1-2	many	-	CASSSSRVDYGYTF	TGTGCCAGCAGTTCGAGCAGGGTCGACTATGGCTACACCTTC
16	TRBV7-8	TRBJ2-1	many	-	CASSPGSGRFFSEQFF	TGTGCCAGCAGCCCGGGGAGCGGACGATTTTTTTCTGAGCAGTTCTTC
15	TRBV7-2	TRBJ2-1	-	-	CASSLFRATYNEQFF	TGTGCCAGCAGCTTATTCCGGGCGACCTACAATGAGCAGTTCTTC
15	TRBV2	TRBJ2-1	many	TRBD2	CASRASGGPYNEQFF	TGTGCCAGCAGAGCAAGCGGGGGGCCTTACAATGAGCAGTTCTTC
17	TRBV6-1	TRBJ1-6	many	-	CASSTPPGRTYNSPLHF	TGTGCCAGCAGTACCCCCCCGGGACGGACCTATAATTCACCCCTCCACTTT
13	TRBV5-1	TRBJ2-7	many	-	CASSLGADYEQYF	TGCGCCAGCAGCTTGGGCGCTGACTACGAGCAGTACTTC
14	TRBV4-2	TRBJ2-7	-	-	CARGPGLGSYEQYF	TGTGCCAGGGGCCCCGGGCTGGGCTCCTACGAGCAGTACTTC
13	TRBV6-1	TRBJ2-3	many	-	CASSEEPADTQYF	TGTGCCAGCAGTGAAGAACCGGCTGATACGCAGTATTTT